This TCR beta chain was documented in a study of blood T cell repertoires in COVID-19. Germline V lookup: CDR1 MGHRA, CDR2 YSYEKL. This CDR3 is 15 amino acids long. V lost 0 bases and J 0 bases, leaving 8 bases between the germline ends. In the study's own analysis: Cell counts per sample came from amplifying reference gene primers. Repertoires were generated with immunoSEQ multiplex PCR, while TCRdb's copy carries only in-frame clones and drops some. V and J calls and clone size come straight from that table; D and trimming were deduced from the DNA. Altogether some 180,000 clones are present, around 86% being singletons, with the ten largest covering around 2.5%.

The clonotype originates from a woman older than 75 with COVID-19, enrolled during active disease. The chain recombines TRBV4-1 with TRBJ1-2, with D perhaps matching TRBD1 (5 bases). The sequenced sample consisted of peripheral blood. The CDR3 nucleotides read TGCGCCAGCAGCCAAGAGACAGAAGCTAACTATGGCTACACCTTC. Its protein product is CASSQETEANYGYTF.